This is a list of T cell receptor beta chains from one sample in a study of blood T cell repertoires in COVID-19. Sequencing was performed with immunoSEQ multiplex PCR; in TCRdb, only in-frame clones are kept and a portion is missing. The table lists 150,000 to 200,000 clones, around nine tenths of them singletons, with about a tenth in the top ten. What was sequenced was peripheral blood. Every receptor here comes from a woman in her seventies with COVID-19, enrolled during active disease. Each CDR3 is given with its conserved first and last residue. D genes are given only for firm matches.

CDR3nt: TGTGCCAGCAGTTTCCAGGGTAGTGAAAAACTGTTTTTT
CDR3aa: CASSFQGSEKLFF
d_gene: .
v_gene: TRBV28
j_gene: TRBJ1-4

CDR3nt: TGTGCCAGCAGCTTAGCGCTTGGGGGCGCAGGGTATGGCTACACCTTC
CDR3aa: CASSLALGGAGYGYTF
d_gene: .
v_gene: TRBV7-9
j_gene: TRBJ1-2

CDR3nt: TGTGCCAGCAGCCACCCCACAGGGCCCGATCAGCCCCAGCATTTT
CDR3aa: CASSHPTGPDQPQHF
d_gene: .
v_gene: TRBV7-3
j_gene: TRBJ1-5

CDR3nt: TGTGCCAGCAGCCATCACAGGGAGGGCTCTGGAAACACCATATATTTT
CDR3aa: CASSHHREGSGNTIYF
d_gene: .
v_gene: TRBV3-1/TRBV3-2
j_gene: TRBJ1-3

CDR3nt: TGCAGCGTTGAAGAGGTGGCTTCCTACGAGCAGTACTTC
CDR3aa: CSVEEVASYEQYF
d_gene: .
v_gene: TRBV29-1
j_gene: TRBJ2-7

CDR3nt: TGTGCCAGCAGCTTCGCGGGGGACATTCAGTACTTC
CDR3aa: CASSFAGDIQYF
d_gene: TRBD2
v_gene: TRBV13
j_gene: TRBJ2-4

CDR3nt: TGTGCCAGCAGCTCTAATCCGGGACAGATAATAAACGAGCAGTACTTC
CDR3aa: CASSSNPGQIINEQYF
d_gene: TRBD1
v_gene: TRBV5-4
j_gene: TRBJ2-7

CDR3nt: TGTGCCATCGAAGGGGTTGGCTACACCTTC
CDR3aa: CAIEGVGYTF
d_gene: .
v_gene: TRBV28
j_gene: TRBJ1-2

CDR3nt: TGTGCCAGCAGCTTGGGAGTCGCAACTAATGAAAAACTGTTTTTT
CDR3aa: CASSLGVATNEKLFF
d_gene: .
v_gene: TRBV5-5
j_gene: TRBJ1-4

CDR3nt: TGTGCCAGTAGTATAAACAGGGGGGAGACCCAGTACTTC
CDR3aa: CASSINRGETQYF
d_gene: TRBD1
v_gene: TRBV19
j_gene: TRBJ2-5